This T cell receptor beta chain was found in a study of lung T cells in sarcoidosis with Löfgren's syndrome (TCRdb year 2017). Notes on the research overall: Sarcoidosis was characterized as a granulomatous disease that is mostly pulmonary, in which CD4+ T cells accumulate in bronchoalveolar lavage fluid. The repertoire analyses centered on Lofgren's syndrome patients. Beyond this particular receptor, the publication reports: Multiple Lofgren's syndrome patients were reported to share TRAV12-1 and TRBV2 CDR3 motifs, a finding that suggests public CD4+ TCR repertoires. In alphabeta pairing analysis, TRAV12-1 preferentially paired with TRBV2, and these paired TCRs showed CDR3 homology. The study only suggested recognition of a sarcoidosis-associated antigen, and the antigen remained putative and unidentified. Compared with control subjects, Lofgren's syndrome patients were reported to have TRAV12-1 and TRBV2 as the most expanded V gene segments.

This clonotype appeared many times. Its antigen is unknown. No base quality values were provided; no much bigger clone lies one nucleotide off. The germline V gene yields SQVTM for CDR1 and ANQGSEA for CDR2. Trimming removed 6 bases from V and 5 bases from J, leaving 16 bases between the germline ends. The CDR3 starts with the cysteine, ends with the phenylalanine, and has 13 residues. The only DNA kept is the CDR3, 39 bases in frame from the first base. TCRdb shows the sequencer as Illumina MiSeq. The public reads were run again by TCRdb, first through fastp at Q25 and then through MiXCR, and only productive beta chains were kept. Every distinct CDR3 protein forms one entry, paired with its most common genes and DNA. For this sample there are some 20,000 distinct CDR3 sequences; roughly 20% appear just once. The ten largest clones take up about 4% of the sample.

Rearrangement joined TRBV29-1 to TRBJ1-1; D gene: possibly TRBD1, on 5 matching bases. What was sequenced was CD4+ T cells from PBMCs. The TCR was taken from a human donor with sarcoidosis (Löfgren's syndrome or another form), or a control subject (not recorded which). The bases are TGCAGCGTCGCCCTGACCGGGGGGACTGAAGCTTTCTTT. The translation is CSVALTGGTEAFF.